Shown below are 24 T cell receptor beta chains from a single sample sequenced in a study of OX40 agonist ivuxolimab in advanced cancers. The table came from immunoSEQ multiplex PCR; TCRdb's copy has only in-frame clones and leaves some out. This table holds about 110,000 clones, around 90% found once. Sample: CD4+ or CD8+ T cells sorted from blood, taken in a trial of the OX40 agonist ivuxolimab. These receptor sequences come from an adult with an advanced solid tumor such as melanoma, head and neck, liver or kidney cancer.

The chain is built from TRBV5-8 and TRBJ2-5, with D possibly being TRBD1 (6 bases). The CDR3 runs 13 residues. From germline, CDR1 is SGHTS and CDR2 YDEGEE. Trimming stripped 3 bases from V and 3 bases from J, with 9 bases between. The CDR3 DNA sequence: TGTGCCAGCAGCTCCAGGGGAAAAGAGACCCAGTACTTC. It is translated as CASSSRGKETQYF.

There are a few counts of this clone. The V and J genes are TRBV6-1 and TRBJ1-1, with D perhaps TRBD1 (5 bases). The CDR3 consists of 13 residues. The V end was cut by 6 bases, the J end by 6 bases, with 14 bases between. The germline V gene encodes CDR1 MNHNS and CDR2 SASEGT. The CDR3 nucleotides read TGTGCCAGCAGCGAGACAGCGAATTCTGAAGCTTTCTTT. Amino acids: CASSETANSEAFF.

J is TRBJ2-6 and V is TRBV4-1; the D is unclear. V was trimmed by 2 bases and J by 0 bases, leaving 5 bases between them. The germline CDR1 and CDR2 sequences are MGHRA and YSYEKL. This CDR3 has 15 amino acids. The DNA for the CDR3 is TGCGCCAGCAGCCAACAGCCCTCTGGGGCCAACGTCCTGACTTTC. Its protein is CASSQQPSGANVLTF.

With respect to this clone: Other DNA sequences from this sample encode an identical CDR3 as well. V is TRBV15 and J is TRBJ1-5; D is ambiguous. Germline CDR1 reads LNHNV; CDR2 reads YYDKDF (reference sequence). Trimming removed 0 bases from V and 7 bases from J, with 4 bases in between. The CDR3 is made up of 12 amino acids. The CDR3 spells CATSRDEQPQHF. The CDR3 DNA follows: TGTGCCACCAGCAGAGATGAACAGCCCCAGCATTTT.

In this sample, this clone turned up once. V usage is TRBV27 and J usage is TRBJ2-5; D perhaps matches TRBD2 (5 bases). This CDR3 spans 15 amino acids. V lost 2 bases, J lost 2 bases, and 12 bases lay in between. Germline lookup yields CDR1 MNHEY and CDR2 SMNVEV (reference sequence). CDR3 sequence: CASSLGGWVQETQYF. CDR3 in DNA: TGTGCCAGCAGTTTAGGAGGATGGGTGCAAGAGACCCAGTACTTC.

The chain carries TRBV6-1 and TRBJ1-2; D is undetermined. Trimming pared 1 base from V and 4 bases from J, leaving 16 bases between. The CDR3 contains 16 residues. CDR1 and CDR2 (germline): MNHNS, SASEGT. CDR3 loop: CASSEGAPILIYGYTF. Written as DNA, the CDR3 is TGTGCCAGCAGTGAAGGAGCCCCGATTCTTATCTATGGCTACACCTTC.

The chain combines TRBV7-9 with TRBJ2-5; 14 bases agree with TRBD2. Germline V gene sequence: CDR1 SEHNR, CDR2 FQNEAQ (reference sequence). V lost 4 bases, J lost 5 bases, and 6 bases stayed unmatched. The CDR3 has 16 amino acids. Here the CDR3 DNA reads TGTGCCAGCAGCTGGGGACTAGCGGGAGTGGGGGAGACCCAGTACTTC. Amino acids: CASSWGLAGVGETQYF.

The chain joins TRBV30 to TRBJ2-7, with D perhaps being TRBD1 or TRBD2 (6 bases each). The V end lost 5 bases, the J end lost 0 bases, and 11 bases lay between the germline ends. Germline V lookup: CDR1 GTSNPN, CDR2 SVGIG (reference sequence). CDR3 length equals 13 residues. The CDR3 spells CAWGRGGSYEQYF. CDR3 nucleotide sequence: TGTGCCTGGGGCAGGGGAGGCTCCTACGAGCAGTACTTC.

The chain links TRBV6-1 to TRBJ1-5; perhaps TRBD1 as D (6 bases). V was shortened by 10 bases and J by 3 bases, with 13 bases between the two germline ends. Germline lookup yields CDR1 MNHNS and CDR2 SASEGT. CDR3 length: 13 amino acids. This chain's CDR3 is CATNRAFNQPQHF. CDR3 nucleotides: TGTGCCACAAACAGGGCCTTCAATCAGCCCCAGCATTTT.

The chain carries TRBV7-7 and TRBJ2-2; 8 nucleotides align to TRBD2. The CDR3 length is 12 residues. Germline assignment: CDR1 SSHAT and CDR2 FNYEAQ (reference sequence). CDR3 sequence reads: CASGKETGELFF. The CDR3 nucleotides are TGTGCTAGCGGGAAGGAGACCGGGGAGCTGTTTTTT.

J is TRBJ2-1 and V is TRBV5-6; no definite D call. Germline CDR1 reads SGHDT; CDR2 reads YYEEEE. The CDR3 is 12 residues long. Deletions cut 1 base from V and 7 bases from J, with 6 bases between. The CDR3 reads CASSLLVNEQFF. In nucleotides, the CDR3 is TGTGCCAGCAGCTTGTTGGTGAATGAGCAGTTCTTC.

This clone was observed once. The chain employs TRBV7-3 and TRBJ2-1; 8 bases are a match to TRBD1. Trimming cost V 2 bases and J 5 bases; bases outside gene matches: 8. The germline gives CDR1 SGHTA, CDR2 FQGTGA. The CDR3 runs 16 residues. CDR3 region: CASSLWMQGANNEQFF. The CDR3 DNA is TGTGCCAGCAGCTTATGGATGCAGGGGGCAAACAATGAGCAGTTCTTC.

J is TRBJ1-2 and V is TRBV29-1, with unresolved D. The germline CDR1 and CDR2 sequences are SQVTM and ANQGSEA. The germline V and J ends were trimmed by 6 bases and 0 bases, with 14 bases remaining between them. The CDR3 covers 14 residues. The CDR3 DNA reads as TGCAGCGTAATTAGAGGGATGCCTAACTATGGCTACACCTTC. This translates into CSVIRGMPNYGYTF.

The chain is built from TRBV5-4 and TRBJ1-3, with no clear D. The V end was cut by 0 bases, the J end by 0 bases, with 10 bases between. The germline gives CDR1 SGHNT, CDR2 YYREEE (reference sequence). This CDR3 is 16 amino acids long. CDR3 protein: CASSLDPQISGNTIYF. CDR3 nucleotide sequence: TGTGCCAGCAGCTTGGACCCCCAAATCTCTGGAAACACCATATATTTT.

The chain is built from TRBV5-6 and TRBJ2-7; 10 nucleotides match TRBD2. V trimming: 3 bases; J trimming: 2 bases; junction bases outside the gene matches: 8. Germline V gene data show CDR1 as SGHDT and CDR2 as YYEEEE. The CDR3 has 16 residues. The CDR3 nucleotides are TGTGCCAGCAGCTCTAGCGGGGGCAGCCCCACCTACGAGCAGTACTTC. Encoded protein: CASSSSGGSPTYEQYF.

V is TRBV2 and J is TRBJ2-3, with 13 bases lining up with TRBD2. Germline CDR1 is SNHLY and CDR2 is FYNNEI. The trim removed 5 bases at V and 12 bases at J, leaving 8 bases unmatched. This CDR3 region has 14 residues. DNA for the CDR3: TGTGCCAGCAGTCCCGGACTAGCGGGAGTTCTCCAGTATTTT. Protein: CASSPGLAGVLQYF.

The V gene is TRBV5-1, the J gene TRBJ1-4, with D hard to call. This CDR3 contains 18 residues. Germline loops: CDR1 SGHRS, CDR2 YFSETQ. Trimming left V 1 base short and J 0 bases short, with 16 bases between. The CDR3 bases are TGCGCCAGCAGCTTGAGGGCCAGGCATGTATCAACTAATGAAAAACTGTTTTTT. Its translation: CASSLRARHVSTNEKLFF.

This sequence joins TRBV11-2 and TRBJ2-7; 8 bases line up with TRBD2. This CDR3 spans 14 amino acids. The germline V gene has CDR1 SGHAT and CDR2 FQNNGV. V trimming: 3 bases; J trimming: 2 bases; junction bases outside the gene matches: 3. The DNA for the CDR3 is TGTGCCAGCAGCTTCACGGGACTAGCCTACGAGCAGTACTTC. Encoded protein: CASSFTGLAYEQYF.

This clone was counted a single time. V usage is TRBV7-3 and J usage is TRBJ1-2; D gene uncertain. The CDR3 loop spans 13 amino acids. V dropped 5 bases and J dropped 4 bases, with 11 bases sitting between them. Germline lookup yields CDR1 SGHTA and CDR2 FQGTGA. The CDR3 DNA sequence: TGTGCCAGCAGCCCCCACCCCGGCTATGGCTACACCTTC. Translating it yields CASSPHPGYGYTF.

The J gene is TRBJ1-6, the V gene TRBV2; D uncertain. V shed 6 bases and J shed 7 bases, with 10 bases lying between them. Germline V lookup: CDR1 SNHLY, CDR2 FYNNEI. The length of the CDR3 is 13 residues. CDR3 in amino acids: CASSPDRNSPLHF. The CDR3 DNA sequence: TGTGCCAGCAGCCCAGATAGGAATTCACCCCTCCACTTT.

V is TRBV11-2 and J is TRBJ1-1; D gene ambiguous. The ends were cut back, 1 base at V and 2 bases at J, with 14 bases in the middle. The germline V gene encodes CDR1 SGHAT and CDR2 FQNNGV. The CDR3 spans 16 residues. In DNA, the CDR3 is TGTGCCAGCAGCTTAGCGGCCTCCTGGAGAAACACTGAAGCTTTCTTT. It encodes CASSLAASWRNTEAFF.

V is TRBV9 and J is TRBJ2-5; TRBD2 matches at 9 bases. Germline CDR1 is SGDLS and CDR2 is YYNGEE. The CDR3 runs to 15 residues. With V trimmed by 3 bases and J by 5 bases, 8 bases remained unmatched. This CDR3 is CASSDTAGGWETQYF. The DNA of the CDR3 is TGTGCCAGCAGCGACACAGCGGGAGGTTGGGAGACCCAGTACTTC.

The V call is TRBV5-1, the J call TRBJ2-3; D may be TRBD1 (5 bases). The germline V gene has CDR1 SGHRS and CDR2 YFSETQ. Trimming removed 4 bases at V and 3 bases at J, with 15 bases between. The CDR3 covers 15 residues. This CDR3 reads CASSLQAGYTDTQYF. CDR3 in DNA: TGCGCCAGCAGCCTGCAGGCAGGGTATACAGATACGCAGTATTTT.

The table lists this clone with a count of one. The chain's CDR3 is CASRIRGVGRQPQHF. The CDR3 DNA is TGTGCCAGCAGAATCAGGGGTGTAGGGAGGCAGCCCCAGCATTTT. This chain links TRBV27 with TRBJ1-5; D perhaps matches TRBD1 (6 bases). The CDR3 is 15 amino acids. V was pared by 6 bases and J by 7 bases, with 19 bases between. Germline values: CDR1 MNHEY, CDR2 SMNVEV (reference sequence).